Each of the 16 T cell receptor beta chains below was sequenced from the same sample in a study of beta chain features in type 1 diabetes. Broader study findings: A moderate, significant TCRB CDR3 shortening appeared in type 1 diabetes across four CD4+ subsets.

These receptors are not linked to any known antigen. All of the isolated RNA was reverse transcribed, so expressed TCRB transcripts were sequenced. Here immunoSEQ multiplex PCR was the method, and the copy in TCRdb shows in-frame clones only, minus some. The data show 120,000 or so clones, around a sixth seen once. Source material: central memory CD4+ T cells from blood. The receptors stem from a young man with type 1 diabetes.

The chain carries TRBV6-5 and TRBJ2-7; 8 bases fit TRBD1. The CDR3 contains 15 residues. V lost 6 bases to trimming and J lost 1 base; unmatched junction nucleotides: 8. Germline CDR1 and CDR2: MNHEY and SVGAGI. The CDR3 spells CASREQGVSSYEQYF. The CDR3 coding sequence is TGTGCCAGCAGAGAACAGGGGGTTTCGTCCTACGAGCAGTACTTC.

V is TRBV6-5 and J is TRBJ2-7; maybe TRBD1 (5 bases). Trimming pared 2 bases from V and 3 bases from J, leaving 11 bases between. Germline loops: CDR1 MNHEY, CDR2 SVGAGI. The CDR3 runs to 14 residues. CDR3 residues: CASSYKGLGYEQYF. As DNA, the CDR3 is TGTGCCAGCAGTTACAAGGGGCTTGGCTACGAGCAGTACTTC.

A few counts support this clone. This chain links TRBV9 with TRBJ1-1; a possible D gene is TRBD1 (5 bases). Looked up from germline, CDR1 is SGDLS and CDR2 is YYNGEE. V was cut by 0 bases and J by 1 base, with 10 bases left in between. The CDR3 totals 15 residues. The CDR3 protein is CASSVGGDPNTEAFF. As DNA, the CDR3 is TGTGCCAGCAGCGTAGGGGGGGACCCGAACACTGAAGCTTTCTTT. The entire variable domain, with the rest obtained from reference TRBV9 and TRBJ1-1, is as follows: DSGVTQTPKHLITATGQRVTLRCSPRSGDLSVYWYQQSLDQGLQFLIQYYNGEERAKGNILERFSAQQFPDLHSELNLSSLELGDSALYFCASSVGGDPNTEAFFGQGTRLTVV.

This chain joins TRBV2 and TRBJ1-2, with 7 bases lining up with TRBD1. The CDR3 covers 13 residues. V dropped 4 bases and J dropped 6; count of bases not matched to a gene: 5. Germline lookup yields CDR1 SNHLY and CDR2 FYNNEI. DNA of the CDR3: TGTGCCAGCAGTGTGACAGGGAAGGATGGCTACACCTTC. This encodes CASSVTGKDGYTF.

The V and J genes are TRBV30 and TRBJ1-4, with TRBD1 matching over 9 bases. Germline V lookup: CDR1 GTSNPN, CDR2 SVGIG (reference sequence). This CDR3 has 14 residues. The V segment lost 1 base and the J segment 8 bases; nucleotides outside the gene matches: 5. Here the CDR3 DNA reads TGTGCCTGGAGTGCCCGGACAGGGGAAGAAAAACTGTTTTTT. It encodes CAWSARTGEEKLFF.

J is TRBJ2-3 and V is TRBV7-9; 10 bases line up with TRBD2. The CDR3 contains 15 residues. With 6 bases clipped from V and 7 bases from J, the junction kept 10 bases outside the gene matches. The germline V gene encodes CDR1 SEHNR and CDR2 FQNEAQ (reference sequence). In DNA form, the CDR3 reads TGTGCCAGCAGGCGGACTAGCGGCCCATTAAATACGCAGTATTTT. Its protein product is CASRRTSGPLNTQYF.

This clone was seen a few times. This chain uses TRBV7-6 with TRBJ2-7; TRBD1 might be the D (5 bases). Germline V gives CDR1 SGHVS, CDR2 FNYEAQ. This CDR3 contains 12 residues. V was trimmed by 3 bases and J by 9 bases, leaving 12 bases between them. CDR3 residues: CASSLESGLQYF. The DNA for the CDR3 is TGTGCCAGCAGCTTGGAGTCAGGGCTGCAGTACTTC.

This chain links TRBV7-2 with TRBJ2-1, with 9 bases matching TRBD2. V trimming: 1 base; J trimming: 7 bases; junction bases outside the gene matches: 14. The CDR3 spans 18 residues. Germline CDR1 and CDR2: SGHTA and FQGNSA. The CDR3 protein is CASSLVSGGTSIRNEQFF. CDR3 DNA: TGTGCCAGCAGCTTAGTATCAGGCGGGACTAGCATTCGAAATGAGCAGTTCTTC.

This clone has more than one count but fewer than ten. The V call is TRBV14, the J call TRBJ2-3, with 9 bases fitting TRBD2. The CDR3 totals 15 residues. Germline CDR1 SGHDN, CDR2 FVKESK. V lost 4 bases and J lost 9; bases outside the gene matches: 11. The CDR3, as DNA: TGTGCCAGCAGCCCCCCAAGCGGGGGGATTGGGACGCAGTATTTT. It codes for CASSPPSGGIGTQYF.

The chain joins TRBV20-1 to TRBJ2-7; unclear D gene. V dropped 6 bases and J dropped 6 bases, with 12 bases sitting between them. Germline-derived CDR1 and CDR2 are DFQATT and SNEGSKA (reference sequence). The CDR3 length is 11 residues. The CDR3 coding sequence is TGCAGTGCGGACCTTAGGTCCGAGCAGTACTTC. Protein product: CSADLRSEQYF.

The chain uses TRBV7-2 and TRBJ2-3; 9 positions agree with TRBD2. Germline trimming cut 2 bases from V and 3 bases from J; bases unmatched to any gene: 3. Germline CDR1 SGHTA, CDR2 FQGNSA. This CDR3 is 15 amino acids long. The CDR3 sequence: CASSLKAGGTDTQYF. Here the CDR3 DNA reads TGTGCCAGCAGCTTAAAGGCGGGAGGGACAGATACGCAGTATTTT.

This clone was detected ten times or more. The V call is TRBV5-4, the J call TRBJ2-7; D possibly uses TRBD1 or TRBD2 (6 bases each). Germline CDR1 is SGHNT and CDR2 is YYREEE (reference sequence). The CDR3 runs to 14 residues. V was clipped by 4 bases and J by 2 bases, with 13 bases between them. CDR3 in amino acids: CASSPAGQPYEQYF. DNA for the CDR3: TGTGCCAGCAGCCCCGCGGGACAACCCTACGAGCAGTACTTC.

The rearrangement uses TRBV27 and TRBJ2-5; the match to TRBD2 covers 7 bases. The CDR3 loop spans 13 amino acids. Germline CDR1 and CDR2: MNHEY and SMNVEV (reference sequence). V dropped 3 bases and J dropped 4; count of bases not matched to a gene: 2. The CDR3 DNA is TGTGCCAGCAGTTTCAGGGAGGGAGAGACCCAGTACTTC. Amino acid sequence: CASSFREGETQYF.

J is TRBJ1-1 and V is TRBV28; D gene uncertain. CDR1 and CDR2 from the germline V gene are MDHEN and SYDVKM. This CDR3 has 11 residues. The V and J ends lost 5 bases and 10 bases respectively, with 11 bases between them. The CDR3 bases are TGTGCCAGCAGTAGGTTGTCCAGAGCTTTCTTT. This codes for CASSRLSRAFF. The full variable domain, completed using reference TRBV28 and TRBJ1-1, is DVKVTQSSRYLVKRTGEKVFLECVQDMDHENMFWYRQDPGLGLRLIYFSYDVKMKEKGDIPEGYSVSREKKERFSLILESASTNQTSMYLCASSRLSRAFFGQGTRLTVV.

This clone was counted only a few times. This chain joins TRBV7-2 and TRBJ2-7; no clear D gene. This CDR3 comprises 16 residues. V lost 0 bases and J lost 4, with 16 bases in between. Germline V gene lookup returns CDR1 SGHTA and CDR2 FQGNSA. The CDR3 here is CASSLAPTLQVYEQYF. CDR3 DNA: TGTGCCAGCAGCTTAGCCCCCACTCTTCAGGTTTACGAGCAGTACTTC.

The rearrangement uses TRBV28 and TRBJ2-2; 10 bases are a match to TRBD1. The V gene's germline CDR1 is MDHEN and CDR2 SYDVKM. CDR3 length: 15 residues. The V segment lost 4 bases and the J segment 4 bases; nucleotides outside the gene matches: 3. CDR3: CASSSWDRGTGELFF. DNA of the CDR3: TGTGCCAGCAGTTCATGGGACAGGGGCACCGGGGAGCTGTTTTTT.